This T cell receptor (beta chain) stems from a study of blood T cell repertoires in COVID-19. Study context: Acute-phase and convalescent COVID-19 samples originated in the United States, Italy and Spain.

The germline V and J ends were trimmed by 5 bases and 6 bases, with 11 bases remaining between them. The CDR3 is 12 residues long. TCRdb's copy holds only in-frame clones and misses some; the assay was immunoSEQ multiplex PCR. The sample has 200,000 to 250,000 clones, roughly 77% seen once; the top ten hold around 9%. This sequence was found in a man in his forties who had recovered from COVID-19. The chain carries TRBV12-3 or TRBV12-4 and TRBJ2-7; D might be TRBD2 (6 bases). Sequencing input: PBMCs or T cells enriched from blood (not recorded which). The CDR3 sequence: CASSRDLGEQYF. The CDR3 coding sequence is TGTGCCAGCAGTCGGGACTTAGGCGAGCAGTACTTC.